Detailed here is one TCR beta chain. This clone has a single count. Its antigen is not yet known. One base away there is no much larger clone; base qualities are not given. The immunoSEQ Assay, a bias-controlled multiplex PCR, was used to amplify TCRbeta CDR3 regions from genomic DNA. On the authors' methods: Nucleated cell counts per sample were estimated from amplification of reference gene primers within the assay. To quantify the absolute abundance of each unique TCRbeta CDR3 rearrangement, sequence reads were collapsed and filtered. Productive Simpson clonality was computed per sample as the square root of Simpson's diversity index over productive rearrangements. TCRdb took this table from immuneACCESS and kept in-frame rearrangements with V and J called. Such tables lack part of the clones; where checked against another copy, unresolved V genes explain under half of the gap, and the rest is unexplained. V, J and clone size derive from that table, while D and trimming were established from the DNA sequence. The sample includes fewer than 350,000 clones, with around nine tenths observed a single time. Clones ranked in the top ten supply roughly 2% of the sample.

The CDR3 spans 16 residues, from the cysteine through the phenylalanine. Kept here is only the CDR3 DNA, which spans 48 bases and is read in frame from base 1. At the junction V is shortened by 6 bases and J by 3 bases; bases outside the gene matches: 9. CDR1 and CDR2 (SGHTA, FQGTGA) derive from the germline V gene. The data derive from a study of blood T cell repertoires in COVID-19 (dated by TCRdb to 2020 to 2022). Some background on the complete study: Recovered participants in ImmuneRACE Cohort 3 were defined by two consecutive negative NP/OP PCR tests, clearance by a healthcare professional, or resolution of symptoms. The prospective study material was composed of cDNA or gDNA derived from T cells, B-cell-depleted T cells, or PBMCs. The repertoires were made available in a free public database intended to serve as a resource for research on the immune response to SARS-CoV-2. Sample metadata almost always included a de-identified subject ID, COVID-19 status, age in years and sex. The collaborator samples originated in the United States, Italy and Spain and spanned the acute and convalescent phases of COVID-19. HLA class I and class II types, where available, came from metadata supplied by the sample provider rather than from assay-based typing. The samples were drawn from two sources: the first 160 participants of the ongoing ImmuneRACE study, and fewer than 1,500 subjects contributed by 6 global collaborators. Subjects who had been exposed to COVID-19, were actively infected with it, or had recovered from it provided the deeply sampled blood TCRbeta repertoires that made up the dataset. The research as a whole found: Clinical and demographic metadata were provided uncurated, with the amount varying by source and participant.

Participants in the prospective study were aged about 18 to 89 years, lived in 20 to 25 United States geographic areas, and enrolled through a virtual design. Cohort assignment in the prospective study relied on participant-reported clinical history from a screening survey and a study questionnaire. In the prospective study, mobile phlebotomists collected whole blood, serum and a nasopharyngeal or oropharyngeal swab from each participant. Over a roughly 2-month period, participants in the prospective study had the option of providing additional blood draws and questionnaires. Before DNA extraction, blood samples from the prospective study were shipped at room temperature or frozen.

The sample comprised PBMCs or T cells enriched from blood (not recorded which). The chain employs TRBV7-3 and TRBJ2-1; TRBD1 fits 9 bases in the junction. The receptor comes from a woman aged 60-75 years in a cohort exposed to, infected with or recovered from COVID-19 (not recorded which). The DNA sequence follows: TGTGCCAGCAGGAAAACCGGGACAGGGAACTACAATGAGCAGTTCTTC. Protein translation: CASRKTGTGNYNEQFF. The full variable domain, completed from the reference TRBV7-3 and TRBJ2-1 proteins outside the CDR3, reads GAGVSQTPSNKVTEKGKYVELRCDPISGHTALYWYRQSLGQGPEFLIYFQGTGAADDSGLPNDRFFAVRPEGSVSTLKIQRTERGDSAVYLCASRKTGTGNYNEQFFGPGTRLTVL.